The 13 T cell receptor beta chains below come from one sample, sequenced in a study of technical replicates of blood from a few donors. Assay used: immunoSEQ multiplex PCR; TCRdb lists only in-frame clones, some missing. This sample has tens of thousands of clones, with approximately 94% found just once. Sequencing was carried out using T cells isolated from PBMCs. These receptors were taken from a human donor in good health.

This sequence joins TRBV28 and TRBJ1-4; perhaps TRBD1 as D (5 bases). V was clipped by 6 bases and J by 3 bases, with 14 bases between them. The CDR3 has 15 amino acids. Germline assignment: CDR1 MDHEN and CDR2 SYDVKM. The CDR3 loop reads CASRFPRAPNEKLFF. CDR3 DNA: TGTGCCAGCAGATTCCCCAGGGCACCTAATGAAAAACTGTTTTTT. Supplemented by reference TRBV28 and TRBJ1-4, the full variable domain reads DVKVTQSSRYLVKRTGEKVFLECVQDMDHENMFWYRQDPGLGLRLIYFSYDVKMKEKGDIPEGYSVSREKKERFSLILESASTNQTSMYLCASRFPRAPNEKLFFGSGTQLSVL.

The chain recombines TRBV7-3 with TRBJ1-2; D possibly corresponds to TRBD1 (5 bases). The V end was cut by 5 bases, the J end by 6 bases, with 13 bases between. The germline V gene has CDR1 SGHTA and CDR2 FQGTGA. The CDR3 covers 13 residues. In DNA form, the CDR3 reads TGTGCCAGCAGCCGAGGGGAGGGACATGGCTACACCTTC. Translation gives CASSRGEGHGYTF. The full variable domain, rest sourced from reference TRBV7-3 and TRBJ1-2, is GAGVSQTPSNKVTEKGKYVELRCDPISGHTALYWYRQSLGQGPEFLIYFQGTGAADDSGLPNDRFFAVRPEGSVSTLKIQRTERGDSAVYLCASSRGEGHGYTFGSGTRLTVV.

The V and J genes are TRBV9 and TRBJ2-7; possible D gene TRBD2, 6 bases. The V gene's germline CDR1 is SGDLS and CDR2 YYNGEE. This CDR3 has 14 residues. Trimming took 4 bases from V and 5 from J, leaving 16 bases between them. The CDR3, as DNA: TGTGCCAGCAGCTCCGGAGGGGACCTGGACGAGCAGTACTTC. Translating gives CASSSGGDLDEQYF.

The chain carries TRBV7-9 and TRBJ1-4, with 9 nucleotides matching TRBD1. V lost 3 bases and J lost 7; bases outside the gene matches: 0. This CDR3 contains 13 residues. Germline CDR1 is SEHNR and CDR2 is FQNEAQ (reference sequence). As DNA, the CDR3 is TGTGCCAGCAGCTTGGGACAGGGTGAAAAACTGTTTTTT. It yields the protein CASSLGQGEKLFF.

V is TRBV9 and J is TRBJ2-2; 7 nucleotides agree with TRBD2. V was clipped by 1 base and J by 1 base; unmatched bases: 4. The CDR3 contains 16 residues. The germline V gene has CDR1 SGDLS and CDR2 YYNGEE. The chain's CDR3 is CASSVRVAGNTGELFF. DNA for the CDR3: TGTGCCAGCAGCGTAAGGGTAGCGGGGAACACCGGGGAGCTGTTTTTT.

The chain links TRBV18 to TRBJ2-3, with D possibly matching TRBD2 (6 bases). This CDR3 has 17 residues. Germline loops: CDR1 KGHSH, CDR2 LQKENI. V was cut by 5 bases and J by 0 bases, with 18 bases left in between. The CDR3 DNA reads TGTGCCAGCTCAGCGGAGGGGCCGAGCGGGAGCACAGATACGCAGTATTTT. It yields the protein CASSAEGPSGSTDTQYF.

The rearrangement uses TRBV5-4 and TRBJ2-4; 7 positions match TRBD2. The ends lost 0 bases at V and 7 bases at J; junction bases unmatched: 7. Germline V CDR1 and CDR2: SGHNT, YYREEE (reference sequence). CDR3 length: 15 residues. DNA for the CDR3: TGTGCCAGCAGCTTGGTGTGGGAGGGCCCTAACATTCAGTACTTC. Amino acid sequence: CASSLVWEGPNIQYF.

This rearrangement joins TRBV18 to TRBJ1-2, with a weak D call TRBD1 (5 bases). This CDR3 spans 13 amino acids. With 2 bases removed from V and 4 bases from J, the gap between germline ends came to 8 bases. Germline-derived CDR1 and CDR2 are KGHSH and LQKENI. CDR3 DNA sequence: TGTGCCAGCTCACCATCCGGGGGCTATGGCTACACCTTC. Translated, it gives CASSPSGGYGYTF.

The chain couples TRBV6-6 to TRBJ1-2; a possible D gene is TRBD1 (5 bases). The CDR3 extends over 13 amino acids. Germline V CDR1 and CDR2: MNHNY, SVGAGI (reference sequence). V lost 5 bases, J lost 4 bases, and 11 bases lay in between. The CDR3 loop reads CASSPDRSYGYTF. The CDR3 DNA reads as TGTGCCAGCAGTCCTGACAGATCCTATGGCTACACCTTC.

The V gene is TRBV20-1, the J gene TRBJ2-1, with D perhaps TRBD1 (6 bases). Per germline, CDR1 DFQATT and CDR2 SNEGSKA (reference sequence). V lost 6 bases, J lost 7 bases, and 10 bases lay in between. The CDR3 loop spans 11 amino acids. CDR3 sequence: CSAEGDNEQFF. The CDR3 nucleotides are TGCAGTGCCGAGGGGGATAATGAGCAGTTCTTC.

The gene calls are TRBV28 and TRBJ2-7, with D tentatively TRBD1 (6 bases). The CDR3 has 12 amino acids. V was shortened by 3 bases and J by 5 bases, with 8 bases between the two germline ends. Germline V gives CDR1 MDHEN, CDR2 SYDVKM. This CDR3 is CASSFRGDEQYF. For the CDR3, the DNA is TGTGCCAGCAGTTTCAGGGGCGACGAGCAGTACTTC.

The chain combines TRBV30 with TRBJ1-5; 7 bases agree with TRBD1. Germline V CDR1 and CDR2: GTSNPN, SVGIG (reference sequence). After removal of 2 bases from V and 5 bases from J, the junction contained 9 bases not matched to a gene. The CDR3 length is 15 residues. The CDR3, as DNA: TGTGCCTGGAGTTCCGTCGACAGGGATGATCAGCCCCAGCATTTT. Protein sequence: CAWSSVDRDDQPQHF.

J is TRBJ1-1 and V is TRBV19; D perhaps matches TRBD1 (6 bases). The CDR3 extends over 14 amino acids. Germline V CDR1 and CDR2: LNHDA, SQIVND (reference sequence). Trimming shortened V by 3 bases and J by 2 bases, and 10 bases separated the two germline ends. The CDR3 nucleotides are TGTGCCAGTAGTATTGGACAGCTTAACACTGAAGCTTTCTTT. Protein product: CASSIGQLNTEAFF.